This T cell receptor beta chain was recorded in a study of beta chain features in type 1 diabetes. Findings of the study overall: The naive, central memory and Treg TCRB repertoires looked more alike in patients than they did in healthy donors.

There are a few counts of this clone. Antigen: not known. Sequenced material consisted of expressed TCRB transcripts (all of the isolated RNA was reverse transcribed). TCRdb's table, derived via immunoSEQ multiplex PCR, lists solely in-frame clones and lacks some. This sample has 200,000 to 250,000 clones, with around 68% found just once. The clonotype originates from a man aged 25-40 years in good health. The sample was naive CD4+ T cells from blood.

In nucleotides, the CDR3 is TGCAGCGTTGAAGGAACGGGGGCAACCTACAATGAGCAGTTCTTC. Its protein is CSVEGTGATYNEQFF. The chain links TRBV29-1 to TRBJ2-1; D is perhaps TRBD1 or TRBD2 (6 bases each). Germline V gives CDR1 SQVTM, CDR2 ANQGSEA. Trimming took off 1 base at V and 2 bases at J, with 12 bases between the two ends. The CDR3 contains 15 residues.